Listed below are T cell receptor beta chains from one sample, sequenced in a study of T cell responses to AZD1222 COVID-19 vaccine. This table comes from immunoSEQ multiplex PCR, and its TCRdb copy is limited to in-frame clones, with some not included. The sample records about 160,000 clones, roughly 94% being singletons. The specimen comprised peripheral blood, sampled 28 days after the second AZD1222 dose. All receptors come from an adult who received the AZD1222 COVID-19 vaccine. The CDR3 runs from the conserved cysteine through the conserved F or W. D genes are given only for firm matches. The size of a clone is reported for some rows only, either as once, few or many, or as a class for expanded clones.

.	12	TRBV27	TRBJ2-1	.	TGTGCCAGCAGTTTAGGCGAGGATGAGCAGTTCTTC	CASSLGEDEQFF
.	16	TRBV5-1	TRBJ1-6	TRBD1	TGCGCCAGCAGCTCGGGGACAGGTGGCGCGGGGTCACCCCTCCACTTT	CASSSGTGGAGSPLHF
.	14	TRBV19	TRBJ1-5	.	TGTGCCAGTAGTATCGCGGACAACAATCAGCCCCAGCATTTT	CASSIADNNQPQHF
.	15	TRBV5-1	TRBJ1-2	.	TGCGCCAGCAGCTTGGTAGTGGCAGGGGACTATGGCTACACCTTC	CASSLVVAGDYGYTF
.	15	TRBV12-5	TRBJ1-5	.	TGTGCTAGTGGTTCCTCCTCGGCGGGTGATCAGCCCCAGCATTTT	CASGSSSAGDQPQHF
.	14	TRBV2	TRBJ1-1	.	TGTGCCAGCAGTGAAGTCGGGCCGGACACTGAAGCTTTCTTT	CASSEVGPDTEAFF
.	13	TRBV10-3	TRBJ1-4	.	TGTGCCACATCCCCCAAGGGAAATGAAAAACTGTTTTTT	CATSPKGNEKLFF
.	12	TRBV7-9	TRBJ1-4	.	TGTGCCACCACTACAGGGAATGAAAAACTGTTTTTT	CATTTGNEKLFF
.	14	TRBV6-5	TRBJ2-2	.	TGTGCCAGCACCAACTCCATTGAAACCGGGGAGCTGTTTTTT	CASTNSIETGELFF
.	19	TRBV5-4	TRBJ1-4	TRBD1	TGTGCCAGCAGCTACGAAGGGACAGGGGGAAGTTGGACTAATGAAAAACTGTTTTTT	CASSYEGTGGSWTNEKLFF
once	14	TRBV19	TRBJ1-2	.	TGTGCCAGTAAGAGGAGGAGCCCTAACTATGGCTACACCTTC	CASKRRSPNYGYTF
.	12	TRBV29-1	TRBJ2-7	TRBD1	TGCAGCGTGGGACAGGGGTTGAACGAGCAGTACTTC	CSVGQGLNEQYF
.	16	TRBV2	TRBJ2-3	TRBD2	TGTGCCAGCAGTGAATACCGGGCGGGGGGCGGAGTACGGCAGTATTTT	CASSEYRAGGGVRQYF
once	18	TRBV20-1	TRBJ1-1	.	TGCAGTGCTAGTCCATACCCCCCCCCAGGGGATGAGGGCACTGAAGCTTTCTTT	CSASPYPPPGDEGTEAFF
.	16	TRBV11-2	TRBJ1-1	.	TGTGCCAGCAGCTTAGGCCGGGTCGGCACAGTAACTAAAGCTTTCTTT	CASSLGRVGTVTKAFF
.	16	TRBV6-5	TRBJ1-2	.	TGTGCCAGCAGTTACAGGGAACCAGGGTATGACTATGGCTACACCTTC	CASSYREPGYDYGYTF
once	15	TRBV11-3	TRBJ1-1	.	TGTGCCAGCAGCTTAGGAGGTGATAAGGGGACTGAAGCTTTCTTT	CASSLGGDKGTEAFF
few	14	TRBV7-3	TRBJ1-2	.	TGTGCCAGCAGCGAGGGACAACAAGCGGGGGGCTACACCTTC	CASSEGQQAGGYTF
.	14	TRBV9	TRBJ2-3	.	TGTGCCAGCAGCGTAACCCCCCTCACAGATACGCAGTATTTT	CASSVTPLTDTQYF
.	13	TRBV6-5	TRBJ1-1	.	TGTGCCAGCGCTTTGAGAGGTAACACTGAAGCTTTCTTT	CASALRGNTEAFF
.	16	TRBV7-2	TRBJ2-3	TRBD2	TGTGCCAGCAGCTTAGACACTAGCGGGAGCACAGATACGCAGTATTTT	CASSLDTSGSTDTQYF
.	16	TRBV5-8	TRBJ2-1	.	TGTGCCAGCAGCCCCACTCGGGGGCCAGCGATCAAGGAGCAGTTCTTC	CASSPTRGPAIKEQFF
.	15	TRBV5-1	TRBJ2-5	.	TGCGCCAGCAGCTCCGGGGGTCCCTCCGAAGAGACCCAGTACTTC	CASSSGGPSEETQYF
.	13	TRBV9	TRBJ1-1	.	TGTGCCAGCAGCGTAAGGATGAACACTGAAGCTTTCTTT	CASSVRMNTEAFF
.	15	TRBV5-6	TRBJ2-6	.	TGTGCCAGCAGCTTGTACCGCTCTGGGGCCAACGTCCTGACTTTC	CASSLYRSGANVLTF
.	15	TRBV4-1	TRBJ2-5	.	TGCGCCAGCAGCCAAAGCCCAACCTACGGGGAGACCCAGTACTTC	CASSQSPTYGETQYF
once	13	TRBV3-1/TRBV3-2	TRBJ2-5	.	TGTGCCACCGGGAGCGCCTACCAAGAGACCCAGTACTTC	CATGSAYQETQYF
.	13	TRBV2	TRBJ2-7	TRBD1	TGTGCCAGCAGACCGGGACAGGCGAACGAGCAGTACTTC	CASRPGQANEQYF
.	17	TRBV21-1	TRBJ2-3	.	TGTGCCAGCAGCAATGAGAGAGGGGGCGAGAGCACAGATACGCAGTATTTT	CASSNERGGESTDTQYF
.	15	TRBV15	TRBJ2-3	TRBD1	TGTGCCACCAGCACGAGGGGACAGGGGACAGATACGCAGTATTTT	CATSTRGQGTDTQYF
.	14	TRBV27	TRBJ1-2	.	TGTGCCAGCAGTTTACAGGCAGGGCCCTCTCCCTACACCTTC	CASSLQAGPSPYTF
.	15	TRBV9	TRBJ2-3	TRBD2	TGTGCCAGCAGCGTGGCTAGCGGGCTCACAGATACGCAGTATTTT	CASSVASGLTDTQYF
.	18	TRBV7-4	TRBJ2-7	.	TGTGCCAGCAGAGAAATGACAGCCCAGGGGCCCGTGGGGGGCGAGCAGTACTTC	CASREMTAQGPVGGEQYF